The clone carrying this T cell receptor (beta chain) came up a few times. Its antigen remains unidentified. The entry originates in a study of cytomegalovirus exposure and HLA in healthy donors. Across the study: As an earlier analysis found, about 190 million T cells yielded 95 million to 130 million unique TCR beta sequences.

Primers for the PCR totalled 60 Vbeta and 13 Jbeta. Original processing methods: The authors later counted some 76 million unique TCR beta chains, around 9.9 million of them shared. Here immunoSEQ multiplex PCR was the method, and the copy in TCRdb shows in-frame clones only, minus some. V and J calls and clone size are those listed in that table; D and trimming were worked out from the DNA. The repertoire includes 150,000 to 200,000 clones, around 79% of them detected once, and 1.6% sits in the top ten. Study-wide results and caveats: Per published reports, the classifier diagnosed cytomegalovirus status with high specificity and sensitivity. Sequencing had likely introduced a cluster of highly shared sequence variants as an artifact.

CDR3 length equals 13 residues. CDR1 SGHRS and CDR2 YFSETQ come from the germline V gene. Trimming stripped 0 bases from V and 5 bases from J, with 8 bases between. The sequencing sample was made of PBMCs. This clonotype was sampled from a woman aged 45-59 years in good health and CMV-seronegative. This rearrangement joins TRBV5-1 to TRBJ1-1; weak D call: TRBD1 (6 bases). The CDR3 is CASSLVRGTEAFF. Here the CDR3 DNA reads TGCGCCAGCAGCTTGGTGAGGGGGACTGAAGCTTTCTTT.